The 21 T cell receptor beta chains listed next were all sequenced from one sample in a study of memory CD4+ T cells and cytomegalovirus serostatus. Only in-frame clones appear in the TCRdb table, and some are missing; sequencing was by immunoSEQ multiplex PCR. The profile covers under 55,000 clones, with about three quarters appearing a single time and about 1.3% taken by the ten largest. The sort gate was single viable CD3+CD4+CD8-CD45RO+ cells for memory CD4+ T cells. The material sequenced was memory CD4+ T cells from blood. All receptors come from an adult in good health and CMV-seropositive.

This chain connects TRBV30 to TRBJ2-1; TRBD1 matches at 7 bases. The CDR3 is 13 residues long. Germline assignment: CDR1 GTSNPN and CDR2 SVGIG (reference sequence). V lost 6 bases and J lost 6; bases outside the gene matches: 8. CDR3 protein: CACYRGGLNEQFF. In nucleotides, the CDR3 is TGTGCCTGTTACAGGGGCGGGCTCAATGAGCAGTTCTTC.

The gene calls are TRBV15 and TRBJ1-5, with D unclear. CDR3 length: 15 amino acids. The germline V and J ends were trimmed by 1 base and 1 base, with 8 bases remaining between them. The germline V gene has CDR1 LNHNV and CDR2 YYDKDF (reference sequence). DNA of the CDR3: TGTGCCACCAGCAGAGTTCCCGGGAGCAATCAGCCCCAGCATTTT. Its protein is CATSRVPGSNQPQHF.

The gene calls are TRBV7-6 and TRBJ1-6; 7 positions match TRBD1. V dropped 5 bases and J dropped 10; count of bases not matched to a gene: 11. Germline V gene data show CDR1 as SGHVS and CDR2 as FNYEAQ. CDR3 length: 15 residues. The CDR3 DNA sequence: TGTGCCAGCAGCCGAGCGAGGGGGCCGGAATCACCCCTCCACTTT. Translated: CASSRARGPESPLHF.

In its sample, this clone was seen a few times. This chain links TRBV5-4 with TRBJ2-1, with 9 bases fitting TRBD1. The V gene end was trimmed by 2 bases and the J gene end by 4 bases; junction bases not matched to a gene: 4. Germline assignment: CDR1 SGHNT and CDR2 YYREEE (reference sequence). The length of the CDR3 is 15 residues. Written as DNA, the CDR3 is TGTGCCAGCAGCTTCCCGGGACAGGGATACAATGAGCAGTTCTTC. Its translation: CASSFPGQGYNEQFF.

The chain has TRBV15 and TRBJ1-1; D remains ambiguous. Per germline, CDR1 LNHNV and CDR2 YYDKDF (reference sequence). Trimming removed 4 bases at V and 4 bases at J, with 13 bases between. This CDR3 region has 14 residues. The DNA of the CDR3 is TGTGCCACCAGCACGAGGTGGGCAGGCACTGAAGCTTTCTTT. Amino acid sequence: CATSTRWAGTEAFF.

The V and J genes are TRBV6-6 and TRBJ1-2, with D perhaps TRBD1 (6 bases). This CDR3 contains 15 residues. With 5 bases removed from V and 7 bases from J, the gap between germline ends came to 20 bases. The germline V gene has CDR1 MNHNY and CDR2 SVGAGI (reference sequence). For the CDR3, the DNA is TGTGCCAGCAGTACACCCGGCGCAGGGGAGGGTGGCTACACCTTC. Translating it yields CASSTPGAGEGGYTF.

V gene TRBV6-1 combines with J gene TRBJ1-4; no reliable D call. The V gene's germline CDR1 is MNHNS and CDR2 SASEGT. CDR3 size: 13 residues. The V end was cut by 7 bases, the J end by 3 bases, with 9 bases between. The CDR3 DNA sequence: TGTGCCAGCACTTGGGGTTCTAATGAAAAACTGTTTTTT. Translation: CASTWGSNEKLFF.

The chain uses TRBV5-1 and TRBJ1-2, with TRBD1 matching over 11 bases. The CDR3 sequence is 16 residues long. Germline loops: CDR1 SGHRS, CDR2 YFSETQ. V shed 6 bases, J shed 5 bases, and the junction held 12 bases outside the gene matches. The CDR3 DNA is TGCGCCAGCACCTTTGCGGCCGGGACAGGGGGGTATGGCTACACCTTC. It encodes CASTFAAGTGGYGYTF.

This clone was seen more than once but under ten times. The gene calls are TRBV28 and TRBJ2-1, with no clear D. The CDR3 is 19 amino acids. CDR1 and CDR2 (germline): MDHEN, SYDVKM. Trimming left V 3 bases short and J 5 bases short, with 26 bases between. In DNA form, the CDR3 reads TGTGCCAGCAGTTTGAGGCGACCAAACAAGGCCGGGCGAGACAATGAGCAGTTCTTC. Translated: CASSLRRPNKAGRDNEQFF.

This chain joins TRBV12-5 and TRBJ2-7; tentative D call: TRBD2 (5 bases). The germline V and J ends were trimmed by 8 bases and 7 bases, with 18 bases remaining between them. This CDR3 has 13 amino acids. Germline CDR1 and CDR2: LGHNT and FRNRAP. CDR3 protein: CASTGVRVREQYF. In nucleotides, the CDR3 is TGTGCTAGTACCGGGGTTAGGGTGAGAGAGCAGTACTTC. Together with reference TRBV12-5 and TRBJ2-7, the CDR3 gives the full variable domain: DARVTQTPRHKVTEMGQEVTMRCQPILGHNTVFWYRQTMMQGLELLAYFRNRAPLDDSGMPKDRFSAEMPDATLATLKIQPSEPRDSAVYFCASTGVRVREQYFGPGTRLTVT.

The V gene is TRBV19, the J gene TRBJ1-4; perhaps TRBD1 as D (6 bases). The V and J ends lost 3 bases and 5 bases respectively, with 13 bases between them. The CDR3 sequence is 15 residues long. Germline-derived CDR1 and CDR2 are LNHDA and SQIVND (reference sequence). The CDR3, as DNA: TGTGCCAGTAGTATTTGGGGGGCAAGCAATGAAAAACTGTTTTTT. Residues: CASSIWGASNEKLFF.

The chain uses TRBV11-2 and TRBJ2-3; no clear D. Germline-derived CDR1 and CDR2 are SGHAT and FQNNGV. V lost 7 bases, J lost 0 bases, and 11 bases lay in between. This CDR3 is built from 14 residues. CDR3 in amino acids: CASTLGGSTDTQYF. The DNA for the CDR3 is TGTGCCAGCACTCTGGGCGGTAGCACAGATACGCAGTATTTT.

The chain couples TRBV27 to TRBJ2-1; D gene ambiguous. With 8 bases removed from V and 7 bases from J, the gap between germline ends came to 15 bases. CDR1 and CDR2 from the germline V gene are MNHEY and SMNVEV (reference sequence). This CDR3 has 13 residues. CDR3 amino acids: CASREWSGNEQFF. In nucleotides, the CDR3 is TGTGCCAGCCGTGAATGGAGTGGGAATGAGCAGTTCTTC.

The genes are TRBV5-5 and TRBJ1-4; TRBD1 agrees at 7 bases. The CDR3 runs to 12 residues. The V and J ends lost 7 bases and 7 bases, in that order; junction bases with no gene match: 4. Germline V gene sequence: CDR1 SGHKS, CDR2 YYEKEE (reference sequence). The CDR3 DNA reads TGTGCCAGCTTTCGACAGGGTGAAAAACTGTTTTTT. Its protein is CASFRQGEKLFF.

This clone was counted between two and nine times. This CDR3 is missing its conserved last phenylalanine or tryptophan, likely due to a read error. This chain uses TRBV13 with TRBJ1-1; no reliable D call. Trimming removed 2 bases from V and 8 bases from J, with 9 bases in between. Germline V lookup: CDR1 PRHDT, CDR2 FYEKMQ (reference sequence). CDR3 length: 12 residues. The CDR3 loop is CASSLSGSEAFL. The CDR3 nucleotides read TGTGCCAGCAGCTTATCCGGCTCCGAAGCTTTCCTT.

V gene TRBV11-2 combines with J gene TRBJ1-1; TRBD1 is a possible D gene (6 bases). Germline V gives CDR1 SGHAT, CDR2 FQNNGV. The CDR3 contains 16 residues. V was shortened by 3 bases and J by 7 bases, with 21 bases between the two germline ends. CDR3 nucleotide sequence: TGTGCCAGCAGCTTGAGTCATCGAGGGCAGGGACATGAAGCTTTCTTT. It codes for CASSLSHRGQGHEAFF.

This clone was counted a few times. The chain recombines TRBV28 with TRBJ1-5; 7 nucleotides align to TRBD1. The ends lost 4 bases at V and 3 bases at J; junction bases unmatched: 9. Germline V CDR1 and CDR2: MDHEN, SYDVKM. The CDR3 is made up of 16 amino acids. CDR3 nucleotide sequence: TGTGCCAGCAGTTACGGAACAGGGGCCCTCAATCAGCCCCAGCATTTT. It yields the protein CASSYGTGALNQPQHF.

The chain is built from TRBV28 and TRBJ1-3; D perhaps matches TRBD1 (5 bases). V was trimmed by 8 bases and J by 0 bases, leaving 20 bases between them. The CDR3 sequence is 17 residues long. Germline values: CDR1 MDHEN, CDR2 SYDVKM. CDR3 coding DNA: TGTGCCAGCGGACGACCGACAGCTCCAAGCTCTGGAAACACCATATATTTT. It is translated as CASGRPTAPSSGNTIYF.

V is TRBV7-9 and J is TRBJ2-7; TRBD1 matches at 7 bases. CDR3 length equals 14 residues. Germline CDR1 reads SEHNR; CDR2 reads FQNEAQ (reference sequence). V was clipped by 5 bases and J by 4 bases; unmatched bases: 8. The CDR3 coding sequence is TGTGCCAGCAGCCTACGGGACAGATTTTACGAGCAGTACTTC. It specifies CASSLRDRFYEQYF.

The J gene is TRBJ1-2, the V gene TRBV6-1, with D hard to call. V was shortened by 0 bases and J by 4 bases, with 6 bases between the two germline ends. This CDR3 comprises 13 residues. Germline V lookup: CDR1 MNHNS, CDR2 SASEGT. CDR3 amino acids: CASSEATVYGYTF. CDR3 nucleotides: TGTGCCAGCAGTGAAGCGACGGTCTATGGCTACACCTTC.

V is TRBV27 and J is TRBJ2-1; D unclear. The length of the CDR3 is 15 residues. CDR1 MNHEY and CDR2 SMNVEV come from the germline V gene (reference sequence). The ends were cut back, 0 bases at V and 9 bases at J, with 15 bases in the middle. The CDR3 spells CASSLSGRTVGEQFF. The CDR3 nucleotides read TGTGCCAGCAGTTTATCGGGCCGTACTGTGGGTGAGCAGTTCTTC.